This T cell receptor (beta chain) was documented in a study of T cells after yellow fever vaccination. Study information: Fractions of limited cellularity were prepared by means of SMART-Seq v4 Ultra Low Input. Study outcomes and limitations: Although the secondary response was weaker, it peaked faster, at day 5 versus 15. Clonotypes shared by both compartments, CD4 and CD8, made up a small share.

This CDR3 is built from 14 residues. CDR1 and CDR2 (germline): SGHRS, YFSETQ. Trimming removed 0 bases at V and 4 bases at J, with 9 bases between. In regard to this clonotype: Its antigen is currently unknown. A much larger clone lies one base from this, so it may be a read error.

A process of 5'RACE template switching, which added a universal primer site and UMIs, was used to make TCR cDNA. TCRdb used MiXCR to reprocess the 5' RACE reads, holding one entry per CDR3 protein. Among around 310,000 distinct CDR3 sequences listed, approximately 4.5% were seen once. The sequence was obtained from a man in his late teens or twenties who received the YFV17D yellow fever vaccine. This chain uses TRBV5-1 with TRBJ2-3; D not resolved. The source was PBMCs, collected 15 days after the yellow fever booster vaccination. The chain's CDR3 is CASSLVAFPDTQYF. CDR3 DNA: TGCGCCAGCAGCTTGGTTGCATTTCCAGATACGCAGTATTTT.